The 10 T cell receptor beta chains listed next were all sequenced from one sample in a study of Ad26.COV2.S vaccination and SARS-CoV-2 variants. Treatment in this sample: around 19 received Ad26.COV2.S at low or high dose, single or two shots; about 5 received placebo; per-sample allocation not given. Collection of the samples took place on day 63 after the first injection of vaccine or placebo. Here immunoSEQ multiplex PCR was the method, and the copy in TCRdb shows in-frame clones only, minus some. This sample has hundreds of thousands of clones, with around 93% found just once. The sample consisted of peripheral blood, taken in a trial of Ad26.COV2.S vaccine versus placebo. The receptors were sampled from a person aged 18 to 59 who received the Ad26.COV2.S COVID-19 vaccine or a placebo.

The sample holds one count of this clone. As DNA, the CDR3 is TGTGCCAGCAGCTTGGTCGTGGACCGAAATCCAATAAACACTGAAGCTTTCTTT. Its translation is CASSLVVDRNPINTEAFF. The rearrangement uses TRBV5-6 and TRBJ1-1, with D unclear. CDR3 size: 18 residues. Germline CDR1 is SGHDT and CDR2 is YYEEEE. V was shortened by 0 bases and J by 2 bases, with 20 bases between the two germline ends.

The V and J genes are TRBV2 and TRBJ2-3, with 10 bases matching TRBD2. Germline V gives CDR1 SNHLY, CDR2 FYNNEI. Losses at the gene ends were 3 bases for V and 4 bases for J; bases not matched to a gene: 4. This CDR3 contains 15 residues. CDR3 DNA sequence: TGTGCCAGCAGTGAGGAGCGGGGGGGATCAGATACGCAGTATTTT. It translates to CASSEERGGSDTQYF.

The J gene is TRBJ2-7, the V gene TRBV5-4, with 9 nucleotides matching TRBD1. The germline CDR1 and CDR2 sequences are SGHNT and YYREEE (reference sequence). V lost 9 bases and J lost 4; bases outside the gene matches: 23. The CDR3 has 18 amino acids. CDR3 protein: CAITGTGSSGDDFYEQYF. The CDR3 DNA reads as TGTGCCATCACCGGGACAGGGAGTTCAGGAGATGATTTTTACGAGCAGTACTTC. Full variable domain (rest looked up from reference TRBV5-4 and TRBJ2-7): ETGVTQSPTHLIKTRGQQVTLRCSSQSGHNTVSWYQQALGQGPQFIFQYYREEENGRGNFPPRFSGLQFPNYSSELNVNALELDDSALYLCAITGTGSSGDDFYEQYFGPGTRLTVT.

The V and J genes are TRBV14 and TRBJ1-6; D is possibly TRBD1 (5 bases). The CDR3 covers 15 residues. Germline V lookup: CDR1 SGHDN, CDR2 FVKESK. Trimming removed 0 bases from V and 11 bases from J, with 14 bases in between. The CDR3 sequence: CASSQDARGVTPLHF. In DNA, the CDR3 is TGTGCCAGCAGCCAAGATGCCCGAGGGGTGACACCCCTCCACTTT.

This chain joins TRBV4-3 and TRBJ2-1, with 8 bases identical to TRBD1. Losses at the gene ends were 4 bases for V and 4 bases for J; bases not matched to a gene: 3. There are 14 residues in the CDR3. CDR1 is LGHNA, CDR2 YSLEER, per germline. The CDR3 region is CASSLGQGYNEQFF. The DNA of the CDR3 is TGCGCCAGCAGCCTCGGACAGGGATACAATGAGCAGTTCTTC.

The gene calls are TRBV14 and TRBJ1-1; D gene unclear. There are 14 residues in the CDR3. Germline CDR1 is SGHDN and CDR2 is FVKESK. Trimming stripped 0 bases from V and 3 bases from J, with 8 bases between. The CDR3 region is CASSQDTRYTEAFF. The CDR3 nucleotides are TGTGCCAGCAGCCAAGATACGAGGTACACTGAAGCTTTCTTT.

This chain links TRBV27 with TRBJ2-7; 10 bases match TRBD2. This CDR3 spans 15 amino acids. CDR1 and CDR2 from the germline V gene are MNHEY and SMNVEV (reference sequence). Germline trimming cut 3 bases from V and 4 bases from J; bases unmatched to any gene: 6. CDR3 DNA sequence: TGTGCCAGCAGTTTTAGCGGGGGGCCGGGGTACGAGCAGTACTTC. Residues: CASSFSGGPGYEQYF.

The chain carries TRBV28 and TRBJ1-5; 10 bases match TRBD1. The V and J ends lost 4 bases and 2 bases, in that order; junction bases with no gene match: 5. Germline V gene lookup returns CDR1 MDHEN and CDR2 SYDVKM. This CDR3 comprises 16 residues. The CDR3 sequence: CASSSGTGVGNQPQHF. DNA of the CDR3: TGTGCCAGCAGTTCCGGGACAGGGGTCGGCAATCAGCCCCAGCATTTT.

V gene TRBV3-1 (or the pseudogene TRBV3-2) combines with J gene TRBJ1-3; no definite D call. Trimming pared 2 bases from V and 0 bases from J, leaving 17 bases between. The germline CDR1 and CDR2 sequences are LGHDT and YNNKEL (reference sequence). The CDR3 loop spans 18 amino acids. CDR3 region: CASSQLLPALISGNTIYF. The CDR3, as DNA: TGTGCCAGCAGCCAATTACTTCCAGCCCTGATCTCTGGAAACACCATATATTTT.

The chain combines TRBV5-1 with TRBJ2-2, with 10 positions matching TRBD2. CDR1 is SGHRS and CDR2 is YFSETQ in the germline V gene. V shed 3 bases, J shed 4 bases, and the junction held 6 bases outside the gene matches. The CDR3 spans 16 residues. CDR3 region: CASSSRSGGATGELFF. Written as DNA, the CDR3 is TGCGCCAGCAGCTCGAGGAGCGGGGGGGCCACCGGGGAGCTGTTTTTT.